Presented here are 28 T cell receptor beta chains from one specimen sequenced in a study of T cells expressing NK-cell markers. TCRdb re-called the 5' RACE reads; every CDR3 protein appears as one record, without DNA. Here the sample table reports about 450,000 distinct CDR3 sequences. The sample comprised blood T cells: a sorted CD56 or NKG2C T cell subset, CD4+ or CD8+ T cells, or bulk PBMC T cells (not recorded which). Source of these receptors: a woman between 18 and 69 years old in good health.

V and J are TRBV9 and TRBJ1-1; the D gene TCRdb calls, TRBD1, cannot be checked with no DNA. The CDR3 spans 15 residues. Looked up from germline, CDR1 is SGDLS and CDR2 is YYNGEE. The CDR3 spells CASSPRTGTNTEAFF.

The chain is built from TRBV25-1 and TRBJ1-4; TCRdb returns TRBD1, unconfirmable since there is no DNA. This CDR3 comprises 14 residues. Germline values: CDR1 MGHDK, CDR2 SYGVNS. CDR3 amino acids: CASSPGQTNEKLFF.

The chain is built from TRBV20-1 and TRBJ1-4; with no DNA, the TCRdb D assignment of TRBD1 cannot be verified. The germline CDR1 and CDR2 sequences are DFQATT and SNEGSKA (reference sequence). This CDR3 contains 16 residues. This chain's CDR3 is CSAREAPGQGPGKLFF.

The chain carries TRBV19 and TRBJ2-3. Per the germline V gene, CDR1 is LNHDA and CDR2 is SQIVND (reference sequence). The CDR3 consists of 13 residues. CDR3 region: CASSIGSTDTQYF. Supplemented by reference TRBV19 and TRBJ2-3, the full variable domain reads DGGITQSPKYLFRKEGQNVTLSCEQNLNHDAMYWYRQDPGQGLRLIYYSQIVNDFQKGDIAEGYSVSREKKESFPLTVTSAQKNPTAFYLCASSIGSTDTQYFGPGTRLTVL.

The genes are TRBV2 and TRBJ1-1. The CDR3 contains 14 residues. Germline V gives CDR1 SNHLY, CDR2 FYNNEI. CDR3 protein: CASCVDGVNTEAFF.

This chain uses TRBV20-1 with TRBJ2-7; there is no DNA to check the TCRdb D call of TRBD1. The CDR3 is made up of 13 amino acids. Germline V lookup: CDR1 DFQATT, CDR2 SNEGSKA (reference sequence). CDR3 region: CSAMGQPSYEQYF.

The chain carries TRBV12-3 or TRBV12-4 and TRBJ2-3; TCRdb's assignment of TRBD2 cannot be checked, as there is no DNA. The CDR3 spans 18 residues. This CDR3 is CASSLGLAGAGRGDTQYF.

V is TRBV19 and J is TRBJ2-1; TCRdb reports TRBD2, a call that lacks DNA to check it against. The germline V gene has CDR1 LNHDA and CDR2 SQIVND (reference sequence). The CDR3 is made up of 15 amino acids. CDR3 sequence reads: CASRSSGRGLSEQFF.

The rearrangement links TRBV20-1 to TRBJ2-7; the TCRdb D gene call, TRBD1, has no DNA to confirm it. The CDR3 consists of 15 residues. The V gene's germline CDR1 is DFQATT and CDR2 SNEGSKA (reference sequence). CDR3 sequence: CSAPPWTGSSYEQYF.

V gene TRBV12-3 or TRBV12-4 combines with J gene TRBJ1-5; without DNA, the TCRdb call of TRBD1 cannot be checked. The CDR3 extends over 15 amino acids. The CDR3 is CASSGTGGVNQPQHF.

The J gene is TRBJ2-7, the V gene TRBV28. The germline gives CDR1 MDHEN, CDR2 SYDVKM. CDR3 size: 14 residues. CDR3 sequence: CASMVSLTPYEQYF.

V usage is TRBV5-1 and J usage is TRBJ2-7. The V gene's germline CDR1 is SGHRS and CDR2 YFSETQ. This CDR3 comprises 14 residues. The CDR3: CASKITGSTYEQYF.

The gene calls are TRBV20-1 and TRBJ2-6; the TRBD1 assignment by TCRdb is unverifiable without DNA. Germline loops: CDR1 DFQATT, CDR2 SNEGSKA (reference sequence). The CDR3 is 17 amino acids. The CDR3 is CSASRGRVWSGANVLTF.

The chain uses TRBV6-5 and TRBJ2-1; as DNA is missing, the TRBD2 call by TCRdb cannot be tested. The CDR3 extends over 14 amino acids. Germline CDR1 and CDR2: MNHEY and SVGAGI. The CDR3 here is CASSNLAGGNEQFF.

CDR3 loop: CSARGTRSTNEKLFF. This rearrangement joins TRBV20-1 to TRBJ1-4; there is no DNA to check the TCRdb D call of TRBD1. The CDR3 spans 15 residues. CDR1 is DFQATT, CDR2 SNEGSKA, per germline (reference sequence).

The chain combines TRBV9 with TRBJ1-1; with no DNA, the TCRdb D assignment of TRBD1 cannot be verified. Germline V lookup: CDR1 SGDLS, CDR2 YYNGEE. The CDR3 is 14 amino acids. Here the CDR3 reads CASSVGDRVPEAFF. Using reference TRBV9 and TRBJ1-1 for the parts outside the CDR3, the full variable domain is DSGVTQTPKHLITATGQRVTLRCSPRSGDLSVYWYQQSLDQGLQFLIQYYNGEERAKGNILERFSAQQFPDLHSELNLSSLELGDSALYFCASSVGDRVPEAFFGQGTRLTVV.

The V and J genes are TRBV6-5 and TRBJ2-3. The CDR3 contains 12 residues. Germline V CDR1 and CDR2: MNHEY, SVGAGI. CDR3 amino acids: CASKPLGGVTYF.

The gene calls are TRBV20-1 and TRBJ2-1; with no DNA, the TCRdb D assignment of TRBD1 cannot be verified. The CDR3 loop spans 17 amino acids. Germline CDR1 reads DFQATT; CDR2 reads SNEGSKA (reference sequence). CDR3 sequence: CSARDLAGQGPYNEQFF.

The chain recombines TRBV5-1 with TRBJ2-3; TCRdb calls TRBD1, which cannot be checked without DNA. CDR1 SGHRS and CDR2 YFSETQ come from the germline V gene. The CDR3 runs 16 residues. CDR3 in amino acids: CASSLEAGLRSDTQYF.

This chain uses TRBV5-5 with TRBJ2-3; TCRdb gives TRBD1 as the D gene, but with no DNA this cannot be confirmed. The germline V gene encodes CDR1 SGHKS and CDR2 YYEKEE (reference sequence). This CDR3 spans 13 amino acids. CDR3 amino acids: CASSGQGGDTQYF.

The chain recombines TRBV5-6 with TRBJ2-7; no DNA is available, so the TRBD2 call from TCRdb remains unchecked. Germline-derived CDR1 and CDR2 are SGHDT and YYEEEE. This CDR3 has 16 amino acids. The CDR3 loop reads CASSLELAVGPYEQYF.

The genes are TRBV12-3 or TRBV12-4 and TRBJ2-1; TCRdb's D call, TRBD2, is unchecked because there is no DNA. This CDR3 region has 17 residues. This CDR3 reads CASSSGVGGVTYNEQFF.

The chain uses TRBV25-1 and TRBJ2-5; TCRdb indicates TRBD2, and absent DNA this call remains unverified. This CDR3 contains 14 residues. Per germline, CDR1 MGHDK and CDR2 SYGVNS. This CDR3 is CASRPTASQETQYF.

This CDR3 is CSVVDNRNEQYF. The rearrangement links TRBV29-1 to TRBJ2-7. The germline V gene has CDR1 SQVTM and CDR2 ANQGSEA. This CDR3 has 12 amino acids.

The chain uses TRBV5-1 and TRBJ1-1; absent DNA, TCRdb's TRBD1 call cannot be checked. The V gene's germline CDR1 is SGHRS and CDR2 YFSETQ. There are 14 residues in the CDR3. CDR3 amino acids: CASSQDTVNTEAFF.

The chain uses TRBV7-7 and TRBJ2-3; without DNA, the TCRdb call of TRBD1 cannot be checked. The CDR3 totals 13 residues. CDR1 and CDR2 from the germline V gene are SSHAT and FNYEAQ (reference sequence). The CDR3 sequence: CASSSPPSDTQYF. Looking up the rest from reference TRBV7-7 and TRBJ2-3 gives the full variable domain: GAGVSQSPRYKVTKRGQDVTLRCDPISSHATLYWYQQALGQGPEFLTYFNYEAQPDKSGLPSDRFSAERPEGSISTLTIQRTEQRDSAMYRCASSSPPSDTQYFGPGTRLTVL.

CDR3 loop: CASRASGEKLFF. This sequence joins TRBV5-1 and TRBJ1-4. Germline CDR1 is SGHRS and CDR2 is YFSETQ. The CDR3 extends over 12 amino acids. Based on the CDR3 plus reference TRBV5-1 and TRBJ1-4, the full variable domain is KAGVTQTPRYLIKTRGQQVTLSCSPISGHRSVSWYQQTPGQGLQFLFEYFSETQRNKGNFPGRFSGRQFSNSRSEMNVSTLELGDSALYLCASRASGEKLFFGSGTQLSVL.

The chain employs TRBV7-2 and TRBJ2-1; TCRdb designates TRBD2, a call that cannot be tested without DNA. This CDR3 spans 16 amino acids. CDR1 and CDR2 (germline): SGHTA, FQGNSA. The CDR3 is CASSLDAGLTYNEQFF.